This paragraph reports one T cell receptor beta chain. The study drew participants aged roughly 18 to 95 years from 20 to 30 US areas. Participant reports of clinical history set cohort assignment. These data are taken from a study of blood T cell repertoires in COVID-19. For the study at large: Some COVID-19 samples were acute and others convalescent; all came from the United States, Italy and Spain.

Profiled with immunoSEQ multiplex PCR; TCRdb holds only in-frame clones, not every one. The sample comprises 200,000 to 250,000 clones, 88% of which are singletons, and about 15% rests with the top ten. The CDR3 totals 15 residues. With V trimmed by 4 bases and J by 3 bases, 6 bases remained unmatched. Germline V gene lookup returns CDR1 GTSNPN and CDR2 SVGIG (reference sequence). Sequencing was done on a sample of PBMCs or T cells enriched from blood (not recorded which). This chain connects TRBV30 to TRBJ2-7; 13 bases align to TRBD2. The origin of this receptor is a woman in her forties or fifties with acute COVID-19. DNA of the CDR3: TGTGCCTGGACCCCCGGACTAGCGGGAGTCTACGAGCAGTACTTC. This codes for CAWTPGLAGVYEQYF.